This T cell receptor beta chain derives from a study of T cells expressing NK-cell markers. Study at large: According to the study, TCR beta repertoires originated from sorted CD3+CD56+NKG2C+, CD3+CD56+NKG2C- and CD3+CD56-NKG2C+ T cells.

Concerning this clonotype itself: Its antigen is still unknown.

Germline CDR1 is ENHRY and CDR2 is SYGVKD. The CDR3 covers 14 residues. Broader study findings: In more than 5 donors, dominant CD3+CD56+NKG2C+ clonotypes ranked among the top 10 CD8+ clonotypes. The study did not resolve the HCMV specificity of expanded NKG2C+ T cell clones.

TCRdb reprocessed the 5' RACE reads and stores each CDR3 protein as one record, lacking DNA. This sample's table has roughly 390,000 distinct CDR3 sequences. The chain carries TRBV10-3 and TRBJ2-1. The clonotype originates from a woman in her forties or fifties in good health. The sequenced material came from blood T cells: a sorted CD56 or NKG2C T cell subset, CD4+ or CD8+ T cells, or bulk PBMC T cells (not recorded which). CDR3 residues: CANRGTNSDNEQFF.